The 28 T cell receptor beta chains below all came from one sample that was sequenced in a study of T cell responses to AZD1222 COVID-19 vaccine. Libraries were prepared by immunoSEQ multiplex PCR; TCRdb keeps only in-frame clonotypes and omits some of them. The sample records fewer than 150,000 clones, around 89% being singletons. The sample in question was peripheral blood, obtained on day 0 of AZD1222 vaccination. The receptor source for this set is an adult in good health.

The chain is built from TRBV18 and TRBJ1-4, with a possible D match to TRBD1 (6 bases). Trimming stripped 4 bases from V and 5 bases from J, with 8 bases between. From germline, CDR1 is KGHSH and CDR2 LQKENI. This CDR3 has 13 amino acids. CDR3: CASSRTENEKLFF. The CDR3 DNA follows: TGTGCCAGCTCACGGACAGAGAATGAAAAACTGTTTTTT.

The chain has TRBV28 and TRBJ2-1; a possible D gene is TRBD1 (6 bases). V was shortened by 6 bases and J by 3 bases, with 15 bases between the two germline ends. Germline assignment: CDR1 MDHEN and CDR2 SYDVKM. The CDR3 spans 15 residues. This chain's CDR3 is CASSSGESFYNEQFF. CDR3 DNA: TGTGCCAGCAGCTCAGGGGAATCTTTCTACAATGAGCAGTTCTTC.

This clone appeared once. This chain links TRBV7-9 with TRBJ2-6; 10 bases agree with TRBD1. The CDR3 spans 18 residues. The germline V gene has CDR1 SEHNR and CDR2 FQNEAQ (reference sequence). V lost 5 bases and J lost 5; bases outside the gene matches: 12. The CDR3 bases are TGTGCCAGCAGCAAGGACAGGGGGTACGTCTTAAGGGCCAACGTCCTGACTTTC. Its translation: CASSKDRGYVLRANVLTF.

The rearrangement uses TRBV7-6 and TRBJ1-4, with D perhaps matching TRBD1 (5 bases). Germline CDR1 reads SGHVS; CDR2 reads FNYEAQ. This CDR3 is built from 15 residues. With 5 bases removed from V and 6 bases from J, the gap between germline ends came to 16 bases. DNA for the CDR3: TGTGCCAGCAGCGAGACCCAGGGAGGGTATGAAAAACTGTTTTTT. Translated, it gives CASSETQGGYEKLFF.

The genes are TRBV5-1 and TRBJ2-7; possible D gene TRBD1, 6 bases. The germline V and J ends were trimmed by 0 bases and 2 bases, with 9 bases remaining between them. The CDR3 extends over 14 amino acids. Germline V lookup: CDR1 SGHRS, CDR2 YFSETQ. CDR3 region: CASSLVGQTYEQYF. DNA for the CDR3: TGCGCCAGCAGCTTGGTTGGACAGACCTACGAGCAGTACTTC.

V gene TRBV5-1 combines with J gene TRBJ2-1; tentatively, D is TRBD1 (6 bases). Looked up from germline, CDR1 is SGHRS and CDR2 is YFSETQ. CDR3 size: 13 residues. V was shortened by 0 bases and J by 7 bases, with 8 bases between the two germline ends. Written as DNA, the CDR3 is TGCGCCAGCAGCTTGGGACAGGCGAATGAGCAGTTCTTC. It codes for CASSLGQANEQFF. Using reference TRBV5-1 and TRBJ2-1 for the parts outside the CDR3, the full variable domain is KAGVTQTPRYLIKTRGQQVTLSCSPISGHRSVSWYQQTPGQGLQFLFEYFSETQRNKGNFPGRFSGRQFSNSRSEMNVSTLELGDSALYLCASSLGQANEQFFGPGTRLTVL.

The chain combines TRBV11-1 with TRBJ1-2; D is ambiguous. The CDR3 length is 15 residues. Germline lookup yields CDR1 SGHAT and CDR2 FQDESV (reference sequence). V was shortened by 4 bases and J by 3 bases, with 15 bases between the two germline ends. CDR3 sequence reads: CASSSNRGTHYGYTF. As DNA, the CDR3 is TGTGCCAGCAGCTCTAACCGAGGCACCCACTATGGCTACACCTTC.

This clone was seen a handful of times. The V and J genes are TRBV6-4 and TRBJ1-6, with 7 bases identical to TRBD1. CDR1 and CDR2 from the germline V gene are MRHNA and SNTAGT. This CDR3 is 15 amino acids long. Trimming removed 0 bases from V and 9 bases from J; junction bases left unmatched: 5. CDR3 bases: TGTGCCAGCAGTGACTCGCGGGACAGTGCTTCACCCCTCCACTTT. Amino acid sequence: CASSDSRDSASPLHF.

The chain recombines TRBV10-3 with TRBJ2-1; D is unclear. Between the trimmed V and J ends, which lost 0 bases and 6 bases, there was a span of 6 bases. Germline lookup yields CDR1 ENHRY and CDR2 SYGVKD. The CDR3 consists of 13 residues. The DNA for the CDR3 is TGTGCCATCAGTGAGTCCGGAAGCAATGAGCAGTTCTTC. This encodes CAISESGSNEQFF.

The chain links TRBV5-6 to TRBJ1-5; D possibly corresponds to TRBD1 (5 bases). The CDR3 contains 14 residues. Between the trimmed V and J ends, which lost 1 base and 5 bases, there was a span of 10 bases. Germline CDR1 reads SGHDT; CDR2 reads YYEEEE. The CDR3 protein is CASSLFQGDQPQHF. For the CDR3, the DNA is TGTGCCAGCAGCTTGTTCCAGGGCGATCAGCCCCAGCATTTT. The full variable domain, rest sourced from reference TRBV5-6 and TRBJ1-5, is DAGVTQSPTHLIKTRGQQVTLRCSPKSGHDTVSWYQQALGQGPQFIFQYYEEEERQRGNFPDRFSGHQFPNYSSELNVNALLLGDSALYLCASSLFQGDQPQHFGDGTRLSIL.

This clone was observed a single time. The genes are TRBV5-1 and TRBJ2-3; 7 nucleotides match TRBD2. Germline assignment: CDR1 SGHRS and CDR2 YFSETQ. V lost 1 base, J lost 1 base, and 3 bases stayed unmatched. This CDR3 is 15 amino acids long. The chain's CDR3 is CASSLSSGGTDTQYF. The CDR3 coding sequence is TGCGCCAGCAGCTTGAGCAGCGGGGGCACAGATACGCAGTATTTT.

The CDR3 sequence: CASSLYGQGLYEQYF. The CDR3 DNA is TGTGCCAGCAGCTTATATGGGCAGGGGTTGTACGAGCAGTACTTC. The chain links TRBV7-2 to TRBJ2-7; possible D gene TRBD1, 6 bases. This CDR3 has 15 residues. CDR1 is SGHTA, CDR2 FQGNSA, per germline. With 2 bases removed from V and 4 bases from J, the gap between germline ends came to 15 bases.

The chain is built from TRBV7-9 and TRBJ2-5; D gene ambiguous. CDR1 and CDR2 (germline): SEHNR, FQNEAQ (reference sequence). The V and J ends lost 5 bases and 3 bases respectively, with 4 bases between them. This CDR3 has 11 amino acids. In DNA form, the CDR3 reads TGTGCCAGCAGCAAAAAAGAGACCCAGTACTTC. Translated, it gives CASSKKETQYF.

The chain couples TRBV28 to TRBJ2-1, with a possible D match to TRBD2 (6 bases). CDR1 and CDR2 from the germline V gene are MDHEN and SYDVKM. This CDR3 region has 16 residues. V lost 7 bases and J lost 6, with 22 bases in between. CDR3 sequence reads: CASNPRLGGRSNEQFF. In DNA, the CDR3 is TGTGCCAGCAACCCTCGGCTGGGGGGAAGGAGCAATGAGCAGTTCTTC.

CDR3 residues: CASSQEGNRQETQYF. The CDR3 DNA reads as TGCGCCAGCAGCCAAGAAGGAAACAGACAAGAGACCCAGTACTTC. V gene TRBV4-3 combines with J gene TRBJ2-5; D is unclear. The CDR3 sequence is 15 residues long. Trimming took 0 bases from V and 2 from J, leaving 10 bases between them. Germline lookup yields CDR1 LGHNA and CDR2 YSLEER.

This clone occurred once. The V and J genes are TRBV6-2 or TRBV6-3 and TRBJ2-7, with TRBD1 matching 7 bases. V trimming: 0 bases; J trimming: 0 bases; junction bases outside the gene matches: 8. The CDR3 contains 17 residues. Per the germline V gene, CDR1 is MNHEY and CDR2 is SVGEGT. The CDR3 nucleotides are TGTGCCAGCAGTTACTCGTTGGCCGGGACAGACTCCTACGAGCAGTACTTC. This gives the protein CASSYSLAGTDSYEQYF.

The chain employs TRBV27 and TRBJ2-1; the D is unclear. The CDR3 consists of 14 residues. Germline values: CDR1 MNHEY, CDR2 SMNVEV (reference sequence). With 1 base removed from V and 7 bases from J, the gap between germline ends came to 11 bases. The CDR3 sequence is CASSLLARRNEQFF. CDR3 in DNA: TGTGCCAGCAGTTTATTGGCCCGGCGTAATGAGCAGTTCTTC.

The rearrangement joins TRBV5-8 to TRBJ1-2; D is undetermined. V lost 4 bases and J lost 4, with 17 bases in between. CDR1 is SGHTS, CDR2 YDEGEE, per germline. The CDR3 covers 15 residues. The CDR3, as DNA: TGTGCCAGCAGCCGTTATTGGGAACAAAGCTATGGCTACACCTTC. Its protein product is CASSRYWEQSYGYTF.

This chain connects TRBV10-3 to TRBJ1-6; no clear D. Trimming pared 11 bases from V and 3 bases from J, leaving 11 bases between. There are 13 residues in the CDR3. Germline V gene lookup returns CDR1 ENHRY and CDR2 SYGVKD. CDR3 residues: CASNQLYNSPLHF. CDR3 DNA sequence: TGTGCCTCCAACCAACTCTATAATTCACCCCTCCACTTT.

The rearrangement joins TRBV20-1 to TRBJ2-5, with 11 positions matching TRBD2. Looked up from germline, CDR1 is DFQATT and CDR2 is SNEGSKA (reference sequence). The CDR3 runs to 16 residues. The V segment lost 3 bases and the J segment 2 bases; nucleotides outside the gene matches: 8. CDR3 bases: TGCAGTGCTAGTGGGCTAGCGGGGGGCCGACAAGAGACCCAGTACTTC. It specifies CSASGLAGGRQETQYF.

The V call is TRBV10-2, the J call TRBJ2-1; 10 bases fit TRBD2. Germline V gives CDR1 WSHSY, CDR2 SAAADI. The ends lost 4 bases at V and 5 bases at J; junction bases unmatched: 5. The CDR3 spans 15 residues. CDR3 protein: CASSVSGGAHNEQFF. The CDR3 bases are TGCGCCAGCAGTGTGAGCGGGGGGGCCCACAATGAGCAGTTCTTC.

The CDR3 sequence is CASSSPGTVTYEQYF. CDR3 sequence (DNA): TGTGCCAGCAGCTCACCCGGGACAGTAACCTACGAGCAGTACTTC. The chain couples TRBV7-9 to TRBJ2-7; 7 bases agree with TRBD1. The CDR3 is 15 residues long. V lost 4 bases and J lost 2; bases outside the gene matches: 8. The germline gives CDR1 SEHNR, CDR2 FQNEAQ (reference sequence).

Remarks on this clone: Other DNA sequences from this sample encode an identical CDR3 as well. J is TRBJ1-2 and V is TRBV18; D uncertain. CDR1 and CDR2 (germline): KGHSH, LQKENI. V lost 2 bases, J lost 1 base, and 5 bases lay in between. This CDR3 is 13 amino acids long. The CDR3 region is CASSPGRNYGYTF. CDR3 nucleotide sequence: TGTGCCAGCTCACCAGGGCGTAACTATGGCTACACCTTC.

The rearrangement uses TRBV6-5 and TRBJ2-5; 7 nucleotides line up with TRBD2. Germline V gene lookup returns CDR1 MNHEY and CDR2 SVGAGI. The CDR3 is 12 amino acids. V was clipped by 6 bases and J by 5 bases; unmatched bases: 3. CDR3 bases: TGTGCCAGCAGGCGGGGGTCTGAGACCCAGTACTTC. It codes for CASRRGSETQYF.

This clone was observed once. J is TRBJ2-7 and V is TRBV29-1, with D possibly being TRBD1 (5 bases). There are 12 residues in the CDR3. V was trimmed by 7 bases and J by 1 base, leaving 11 bases between them. Germline lookup yields CDR1 SQVTM and CDR2 ANQGSEA. CDR3 protein: CSGTTDSYEQYF. In nucleotides, the CDR3 is TGCAGCGGGACGACAGATTCCTACGAGCAGTACTTC.

The V and J genes are TRBV5-1 and TRBJ2-5; D is unresolved. Trimming shortened V by 3 bases and J by 2 bases, and 5 bases separated the two germline ends. Germline-derived CDR1 and CDR2 are SGHRS and YFSETQ. CDR3 length: 12 residues. CDR3 sequence (DNA): TGCGCCAGCAGCTCTTCTCAAGAGACCCAGTACTTC. The encoded protein is CASSSSQETQYF.

A few counts support this clone. The genes are TRBV29-1 and TRBJ2-5; tentative D call: TRBD2 (6 bases). Trimming removed 5 bases at V and 2 bases at J, with 9 bases between. The germline gives CDR1 SQVTM, CDR2 ANQGSEA. The CDR3 has 12 residues. The CDR3 region has the DNA TGCAGCGTTCGGGAGTTACAAGAGACCCAGTACTTC. It translates to CSVRELQETQYF.

J is TRBJ2-3 and V is TRBV7-2, with 11 bases matching TRBD2. The V gene's germline CDR1 is SGHTA and CDR2 FQGNSA. The CDR3 totals 13 residues. With 9 bases clipped from V and 6 bases from J, the junction kept 5 bases outside the gene matches. The chain's CDR3 is CASSGGARDTQYF. The CDR3 DNA is TGTGCCAGTAGCGGGGGGGCCAGGGATACGCAGTATTTT.